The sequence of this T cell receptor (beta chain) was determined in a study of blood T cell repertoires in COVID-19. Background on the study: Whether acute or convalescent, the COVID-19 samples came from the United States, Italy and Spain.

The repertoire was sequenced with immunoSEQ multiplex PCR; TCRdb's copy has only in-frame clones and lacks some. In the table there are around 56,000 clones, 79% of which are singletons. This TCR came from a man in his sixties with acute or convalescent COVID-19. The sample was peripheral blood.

Written as DNA, the CDR3 is TGCGCCAGCAGTGACCAGGGCTCCGCTGGCTACACCTTC. It codes for CASSDQGSAGYTF. The chain recombines TRBV5-1 with TRBJ1-2; D perhaps matches TRBD1 (5 bases). The V end lost 5 bases, the J end lost 7 bases, and 15 bases lay between the germline ends. The germline CDR1 and CDR2 sequences are SGHRS and YFSETQ. CDR3 size: 13 residues.